The present T cell receptor (beta chain) was sequenced within a study of blood T cell repertoires in COVID-19 (dated by TCRdb to 2019 to 2021). Turning to the overall study: Samples from collaborators originated in the United States, Italy and Spain and spanned both the acute and convalescent phases of COVID-19. The prospective study material was composed of cDNA or gDNA derived from T cells, B-cell-depleted T cells, or PBMCs. Deeply sampled blood TCRbeta repertoires from subjects exposed to, actively infected with, or recovered from COVID-19 were included in the dataset. The repertoires were released in a freely available public database meant as a resource for research on the immune response to SARS-CoV-2. Samples were obtained from the ongoing ImmuneRACE study (first 160 participants) and from about 1,300 subjects provided by 6 global collaborators. The sample metadata nearly always contained a de-identified subject ID, COVID-19 status, age in years and sex. HLA class I and class II types, where available, came from metadata supplied by the sample provider rather than from assay-based typing. Summary of the overall study and its limitations: How much clinical and demographic metadata was included differed by source and by participant, and the metadata was provided uncurated.

This clone showed up just once. Its binding antigen is unknown. There are no base qualities to consult, and no much larger clone falls within one base. One collaborating source in Seattle enrolled patients during active infection and followed them longitudinally through the course of disease. Collaborating institutions collected whole blood in K2EDTA tubes following their own protocols. For TCRbeta analysis, collaborators shipped samples as frozen whole blood, isolated PBMCs, or DNA extracted from either of those sample types. Measured from the cysteine to the phenylalanine, the CDR3 is 15 residues long. The kept DNA is CDR3 alone, 45 bases in frame from the first base. The V end gives up 5 bases and the J end 7 bases, leaving 13 bases in the junction not matched to a gene. The CDR1 and CDR2 encoded by the germline V gene (reference sequence) are MNHEY and SMNVEV. TCRbeta CDR3 regions were amplified from genomic DNA using the immunoSEQ Assay, a bias-controlled multiplex PCR. As for the authors' bioinformatics: Within the assay, amplification of reference gene primers was used to estimate how many nucleated cells each sample contained. To quantify the absolute abundance of each unique TCRbeta CDR3 rearrangement, sequence reads were collapsed and filtered. Productive Simpson clonality was computed per sample as the square root of Simpson's diversity index over productive rearrangements. The source is immuneACCESS, and TCRdb retained only in-frame sequences with V and J called. Part of the clones is not carried over; for the studies checked, unresolved V genes explain less than half of this, and the remainder is unexplained. V and J calls and clone size are as listed in that table; D and trimming were resolved from the DNA. This sample lists 200,000 to 250,000 clones; approximately 90% were detected once. The ten largest clones capture 0.65% to 0.85% of the sample.

Material for sequencing was peripheral blood. This clonotype originated in a man aged 60-69 years with COVID-19, enrolled during active disease. The chain was built from TRBV27 and TRBJ1-2; TRBD1 matches 7 bases in the middle. The DNA reads as follows: TGTGCCAGCAGTCCCATAACAACAGGGGTACGTGGCTACACCTTC. It encodes CASSPITTGVRGYTF.